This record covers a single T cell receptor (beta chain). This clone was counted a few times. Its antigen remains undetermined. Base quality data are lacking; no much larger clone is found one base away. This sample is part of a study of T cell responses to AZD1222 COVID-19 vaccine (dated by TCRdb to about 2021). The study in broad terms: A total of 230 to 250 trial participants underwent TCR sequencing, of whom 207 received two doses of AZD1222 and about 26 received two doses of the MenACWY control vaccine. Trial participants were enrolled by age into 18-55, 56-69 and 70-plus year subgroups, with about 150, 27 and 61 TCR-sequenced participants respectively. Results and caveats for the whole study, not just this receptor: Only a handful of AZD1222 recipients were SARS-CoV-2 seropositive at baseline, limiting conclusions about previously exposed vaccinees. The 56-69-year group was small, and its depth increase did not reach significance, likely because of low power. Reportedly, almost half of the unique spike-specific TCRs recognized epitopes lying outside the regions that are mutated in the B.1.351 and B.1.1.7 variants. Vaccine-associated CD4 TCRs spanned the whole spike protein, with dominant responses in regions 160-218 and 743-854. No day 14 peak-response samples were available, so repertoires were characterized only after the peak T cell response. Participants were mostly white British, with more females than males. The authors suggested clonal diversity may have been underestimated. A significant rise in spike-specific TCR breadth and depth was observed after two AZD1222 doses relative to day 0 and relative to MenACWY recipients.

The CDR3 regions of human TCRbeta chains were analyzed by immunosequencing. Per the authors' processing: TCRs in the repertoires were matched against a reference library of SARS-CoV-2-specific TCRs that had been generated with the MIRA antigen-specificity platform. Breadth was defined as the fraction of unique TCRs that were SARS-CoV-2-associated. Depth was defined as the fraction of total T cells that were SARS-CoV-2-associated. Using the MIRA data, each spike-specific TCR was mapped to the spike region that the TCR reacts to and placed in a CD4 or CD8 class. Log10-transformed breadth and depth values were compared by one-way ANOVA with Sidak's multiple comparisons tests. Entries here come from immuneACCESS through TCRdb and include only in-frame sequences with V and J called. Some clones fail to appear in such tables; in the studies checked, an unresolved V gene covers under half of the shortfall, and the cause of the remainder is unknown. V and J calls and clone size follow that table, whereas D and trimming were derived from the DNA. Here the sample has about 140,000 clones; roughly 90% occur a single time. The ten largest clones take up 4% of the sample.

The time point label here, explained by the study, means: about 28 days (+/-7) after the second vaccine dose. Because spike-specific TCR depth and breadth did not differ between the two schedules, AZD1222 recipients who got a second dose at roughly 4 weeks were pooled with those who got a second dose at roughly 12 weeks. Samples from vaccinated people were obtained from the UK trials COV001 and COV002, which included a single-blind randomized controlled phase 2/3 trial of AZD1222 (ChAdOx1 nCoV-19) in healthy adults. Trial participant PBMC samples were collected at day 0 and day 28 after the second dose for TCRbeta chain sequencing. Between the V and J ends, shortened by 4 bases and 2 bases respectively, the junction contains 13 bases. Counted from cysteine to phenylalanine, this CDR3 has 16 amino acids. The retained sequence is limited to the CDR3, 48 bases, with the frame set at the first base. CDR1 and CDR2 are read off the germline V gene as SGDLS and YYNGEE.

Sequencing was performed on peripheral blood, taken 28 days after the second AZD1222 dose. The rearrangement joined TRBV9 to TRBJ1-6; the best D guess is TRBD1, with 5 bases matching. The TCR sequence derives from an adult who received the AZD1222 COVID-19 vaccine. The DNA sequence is TGTGCCAGCAGCTCCGGGGGGGGAACCTATAATTCACCCCTCCACTTT. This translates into CASSSGGGTYNSPLHF.